Below are 19 T cell receptor beta chains sequenced from a single sample in a study of CD8+ T cells in alopecia areata. Following extraction, RNA underwent reverse transcription to cDNA, which served as the sequencing template. The protocol was immunoSEQ multiplex PCR, while the TCRdb copy is restricted to in-frame clones and leaves out a portion. Among some 190,000 clones listed, just over 65% were seen once. The sample's treatment: oral pan-JAK inhibitor, 5-10 mg twice daily. This specimen consisted of CD4+ T cells sorted from blood, obtained at week 44, from a patient treated with tofacitinib. The receptors here all came from a human donor with alopecia areata.

This clone was observed a few times. The chain carries TRBV30 and TRBJ2-3; 7 positions agree with TRBD1. The CDR3 is 14 residues long. With 2 bases clipped from V and 2 bases from J, the junction kept 4 bases outside the gene matches. Germline CDR1 GTSNPN, CDR2 SVGIG (reference sequence). This CDR3 is CAWSQDRFTDTQYF. In DNA form, the CDR3 reads TGTGCCTGGAGTCAGGACAGGTTCACAGATACGCAGTATTTT. The variable domain in full, with the rest retrieved from reference TRBV30 and TRBJ2-3, is SQTIHQWPATLVQPVGSPLSLECTVEGTSNPNLYWYRQAAGRGLQLLFYSVGIGQISSEVPQNLSASRPQDRQFILSSKKLLLSDSGFYLCAWSQDRFTDTQYFGPGTRLTVL.

The V gene is TRBV29-1, the J gene TRBJ1-2; D not resolved. Trimming stripped 5 bases from V and 2 bases from J, with 18 bases between. The germline CDR1 and CDR2 sequences are SQVTM and ANQGSEA. The length of the CDR3 is 15 residues. In DNA, the CDR3 is TGCAGCGTTCGGCCCTCAGTCTCCGGGAACTATGGCTACACCTTC. Its protein is CSVRPSVSGNYGYTF.

The V call is TRBV5-6, the J call TRBJ1-1; 7 bases align to TRBD1. Trimming removed 7 bases from V and 5 bases from J; junction bases left unmatched: 11. The CDR3 has 14 amino acids. Germline lookup yields CDR1 SGHDT and CDR2 YYEEEE. The CDR3 sequence: CASLETGPGTEAFF. CDR3 coding DNA: TGTGCCAGCCTCGAGACAGGGCCAGGAACTGAAGCTTTCTTT.

In its sample, this clone was seen many times. This chain connects TRBV6-1 to TRBJ2-1; TRBD2 aligns across 7 bases. Germline V lookup: CDR1 MNHNS, CDR2 SASEGT. This CDR3 is 14 amino acids long. V was pared by 6 bases and J by 15 bases, with 17 bases of the junction left unmatched. CDR3 sequence: CASREGAPRTRLFF. The CDR3, as DNA: TGTGCCAGCAGGGAGGGAGCGCCACGGACTAGACTGTTCTTC.

The chain employs TRBV5-1 and TRBJ1-2; D may be TRBD1 (6 bases). The germline V and J ends were trimmed by 3 bases and 4 bases, with 13 bases remaining between them. The V gene's germline CDR1 is SGHRS and CDR2 YFSETQ. This CDR3 has 14 amino acids. The DNA for the CDR3 is TGCGCCAGCAGCTCCAACAGGGATACCTATGGCTACACCTTC. Translating gives CASSSNRDTYGYTF.

The V gene is TRBV29-1, the J gene TRBJ1-1; possible D gene TRBD1, 6 bases. The V end was cut by 5 bases, the J end by 1 base, with 14 bases between. This CDR3 has 14 amino acids. The germline gives CDR1 SQVTM, CDR2 ANQGSEA. This CDR3 is CSVLRTVRNTEAFF. DNA of the CDR3: TGCAGCGTTCTCCGGACAGTTCGGAACACTGAAGCTTTCTTT.

The J gene is TRBJ2-1, the V gene TRBV10-3; D gene ambiguous. The germline CDR1 and CDR2 sequences are ENHRY and SYGVKD. CDR3 length: 17 residues. The ends were cut back, 0 bases at V and 7 bases at J, with 19 bases in the middle. The CDR3 loop reads CAISESLSGSHMNEQFF. The CDR3 DNA follows: TGTGCCATCAGTGAGTCACTTTCTGGGTCCCATATGAATGAGCAGTTCTTC.

The chain carries TRBV5-1 and TRBJ2-1; D perhaps matches TRBD2 (6 bases). V shed 3 bases and J shed 4 bases, with 8 bases lying between them. Germline CDR1 SGHRS, CDR2 YFSETQ. This CDR3 spans 13 amino acids. CDR3 sequence (DNA): TGCGCCAGCAGCTGGGACTTGTACAATGAGCAGTTCTTC. Translating gives CASSWDLYNEQFF.

The genes are TRBV6-5 and TRBJ1-2, with TRBD1 matching over 8 bases. Germline trimming cut 7 bases from V and 9 bases from J; bases unmatched to any gene: 7. The CDR3 loop spans 12 amino acids. The V gene's germline CDR1 is MNHEY and CDR2 SVGAGI. The CDR3 region has the DNA TGTGCCAGCACTACCGGACAGGGTCGCTACACCTTC. Encoded protein: CASTTGQGRYTF.

The chain employs TRBV10-2 and TRBJ1-1, with D perhaps matching TRBD1 (6 bases). V lost 3 bases, J lost 9 bases, and 14 bases lay in between. This CDR3 has 13 amino acids. Germline lookup yields CDR1 WSHSY and CDR2 SAAADI. DNA for the CDR3: TGCGCCAGCAGTGAAGGGGGGCTAAATCAAGCTTTCTTT. Translation gives CASSEGGLNQAFF.

The chain joins TRBV19 to TRBJ2-2; the match to TRBD2 covers 10 bases. The CDR3 covers 17 residues. Unmatched junction bases numbered 7, after V lost 3 bases and J lost 3 bases. In germline, CDR1 is LNHDA, CDR2 SQIVND (reference sequence). CDR3 in amino acids: CASSIPLAGAHTGELFF. CDR3 in DNA: TGTGCCAGTAGTATCCCCCTAGCGGGGGCCCACACCGGGGAGCTGTTTTTT.

This clone was recorded a few times. The rearrangement uses TRBV5-6 and TRBJ1-5; weak D call: TRBD1 (6 bases). The V end was cut by 5 bases, the J end by 4 bases, with 19 bases between. The CDR3 runs 16 residues. The germline gives CDR1 SGHDT, CDR2 YYEEEE. CDR3 in amino acids: CASRAQGEGLNQPQHF. The CDR3 DNA is TGTGCCAGCAGGGCACAGGGAGAGGGCCTTAATCAGCCCCAGCATTTT.

The rearrangement uses TRBV7-6 and TRBJ2-1; D might be TRBD1 or TRBD2, each matching 5 bases. From germline, CDR1 is SGHVS and CDR2 FNYEAQ. V shed 1 base and J shed 0 bases, with 10 bases lying between them. This CDR3 is 16 amino acids long. In DNA, the CDR3 is TGTGCCAGCAGCTTAGGGGGACGGAGCTCCTACAATGAGCAGTTCTTC. Residues: CASSLGGRSSYNEQFF.

V usage is TRBV7-2 and J usage is TRBJ1-5; a possible D gene is TRBD1 (5 bases). Germline lookup yields CDR1 SGHTA and CDR2 FQGNSA. The CDR3 has 12 residues. The V end lost 7 bases, the J end lost 5 bases, and 9 bases lay between the germline ends. CDR3 residues: CASTAGYQPQHF. The DNA of the CDR3 is TGTGCCAGCACAGCAGGGTATCAGCCCCAGCATTTT.

J is TRBJ1-1 and V is TRBV30; D remains unclear. With 7 bases removed from V and 6 bases from J, the gap between germline ends came to 9 bases. The CDR3 sequence is 10 residues long. CDR1 GTSNPN and CDR2 SVGIG come from the germline V gene (reference sequence). This chain's CDR3 is CAFTLAEAFF. CDR3 nucleotide sequence: TGTGCCTTTACGTTGGCTGAAGCTTTCTTT.

V and J are TRBV11-2 and TRBJ2-2; 10 nucleotides line up with TRBD1. From germline, CDR1 is SGHAT and CDR2 FQNNGV. Germline trimming cut 7 bases from V and 4 bases from J; bases unmatched to any gene: 9. This CDR3 spans 16 amino acids. Written as DNA, the CDR3 is TGTGCCAGCAACTCCCAGGGACAGGGGCTCACCGGGGAGCTGTTTTTT. Its protein product is CASNSQGQGLTGELFF.

This clone has only a few counts. This chain joins TRBV29-1 and TRBJ2-4, with unresolved D. Germline assignment: CDR1 SQVTM and CDR2 ANQGSEA. Trimming took off 4 bases at V and 0 bases at J, with 4 bases between the two ends. The CDR3 has 12 residues. The CDR3 bases are TGCAGCGTTGTTGTAGCCAAAAACATTCAGTACTTC. Translated: CSVVVAKNIQYF.

Concerning this clone itself: Other nucleotide sequences in the sample specify the same CDR3. V gene TRBV5-1 combines with J gene TRBJ2-5, with D perhaps TRBD1 or TRBD2 (5 bases each). The CDR3 has 15 amino acids. Deletions cut 0 bases from V and 4 bases from J, with 13 bases between. The germline gives CDR1 SGHRS, CDR2 YFSETQ. In nucleotides, the CDR3 is TGCGCCAGCAGCTTGGAGAACAGAGGGACAGAGACCCAGTACTTC. Encoded protein: CASSLENRGTETQYF.

This clone turned up a few times. The chain links TRBV4-1 to TRBJ2-1; TRBD2 matches 11 bases. This CDR3 spans 13 amino acids. CDR1 MGHRA and CDR2 YSYEKL come from the germline V gene. J was trimmed by 12 bases and V by 0 bases; bases with no gene match: 1. CDR3 loop: CASSQELAGGQFF. The CDR3 DNA reads TGCGCCAGCAGCCAAGAGCTAGCGGGGGGGCAGTTCTTC.